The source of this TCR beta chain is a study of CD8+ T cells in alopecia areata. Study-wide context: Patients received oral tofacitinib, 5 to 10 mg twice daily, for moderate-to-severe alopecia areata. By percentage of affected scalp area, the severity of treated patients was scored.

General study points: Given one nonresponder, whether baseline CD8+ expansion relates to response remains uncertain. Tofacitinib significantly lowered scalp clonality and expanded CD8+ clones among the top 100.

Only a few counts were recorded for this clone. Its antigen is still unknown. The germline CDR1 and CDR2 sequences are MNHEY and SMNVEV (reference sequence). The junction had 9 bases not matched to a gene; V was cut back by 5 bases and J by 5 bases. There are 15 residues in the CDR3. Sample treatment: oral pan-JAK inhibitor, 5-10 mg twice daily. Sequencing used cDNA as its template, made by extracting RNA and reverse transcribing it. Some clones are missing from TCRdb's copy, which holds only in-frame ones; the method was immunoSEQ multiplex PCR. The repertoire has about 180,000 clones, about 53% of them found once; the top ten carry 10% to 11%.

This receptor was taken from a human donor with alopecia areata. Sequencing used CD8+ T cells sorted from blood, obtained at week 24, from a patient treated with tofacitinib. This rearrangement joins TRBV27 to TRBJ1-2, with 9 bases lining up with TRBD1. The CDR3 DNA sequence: TGTGCCAGCAGTCTTGGACAGGGGTTTAGATATGGCTACACCTTC. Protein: CASSLGQGFRYGYTF.